The 32 T cell receptor beta chains below come from one sample, sequenced in a study of circulating CD8 cells and anti-PD-1 response in melanoma (dated by TCRdb to the early 2020s). A BD FACSAria II cell sorter was used to sort four subsets, defined by PD-1 and/or TIGIT, from live CD3+CD8+TCRalphabeta+ cells. The instrument was a NextSeq 500. The QIAseq Immune Repertoire RNA Library Kit, Human TCR Panel was used to prepare TCR libraries from approximately 15 ng of total RNA. Starting from the raw public reads, TCRdb applied fastp trimming at Q25, assembled clones with MiXCR and retained in-frame beta chains. Duplicate CDR3 protein sequences are folded into a single record with the most common DNA and genes. This sample is represented by about 2,000 distinct CDR3 sequences; under 8% of them were singletons. The ten largest clones capture less than 4% of the sample. The sequencing used CD8+ T cells from PBMCs, collected at baseline or after one month of anti-PD-1 therapy (not recorded which). The receptors were sampled from a human donor with melanoma.

Within the sample, this clonotype is medium-sized. V and J are TRBV27 and TRBJ1-5; TRBD1 matches at 7 bases. Germline CDR1 and CDR2: MNHEY and SMNVEV (reference sequence). Losses at the gene ends were 5 bases for V and 2 bases for J; bases not matched to a gene: 6. This CDR3 has 15 amino acids. The DNA of the CDR3 is TGTGCCAGCAGTCCTCAAGACAGGGGCAATCAGCCCCAGCATTTT. Its protein is CASSPQDRGNQPQHF.

This clonotype was seen more than once but under ten times. The chain carries TRBV12-3 or TRBV12-4 and TRBJ2-2, with D unresolved. The CDR3 length is 12 residues. V lost 5 bases, J lost 2 bases, and 3 bases lay in between. CDR3 sequence: CASSRNTGELFF. The CDR3, as DNA: TGTGCCAGCAGTCGAAACACCGGGGAGCTGTTTTTT.

This clonotype qualifies as medium-sized. The chain carries TRBV19 and TRBJ1-1; D is possibly TRBD1 (6 bases). This CDR3 is built from 13 residues. Trimming took off 7 bases at V and 4 bases at J, with 13 bases between the two ends. Germline CDR1 is LNHDA and CDR2 is SQIVND (reference sequence). CDR3 DNA sequence: TGTGCCAGTAAGACAGGCGGCGGCACTGAAGCTTTCTTT. Translation gives CASKTGGGTEAFF. Based on the CDR3 plus reference TRBV19 and TRBJ1-1, the full variable domain is DGGITQSPKYLFRKEGQNVTLSCEQNLNHDAMYWYRQDPGQGLRLIYYSQIVNDFQKGDIAEGYSVSREKKESFPLTVTSAQKNPTAFYLCASKTGGGTEAFFGQGTRLTVV.

In its sample, this clonotype is medium-sized (0.01 to 0.1%). The chain carries TRBV7-2 and TRBJ2-2; D unresolved. The V gene's germline CDR1 is SGHTA and CDR2 FQGNSA. The CDR3 totals 14 residues. Trimming took 5 bases from V and 2 from J, leaving 9 bases between them. CDR3 residues: CASSEEFNTGELFF. CDR3 sequence (DNA): TGTGCCAGCAGCGAAGAGTTTAACACCGGGGAGCTGTTTTTT.

This clonotype qualifies as large. This chain uses TRBV28 with TRBJ2-7, with 7 bases that match TRBD1. V lost 4 bases to trimming and J lost 3 bases; unmatched junction nucleotides: 6. Germline CDR1 and CDR2: MDHEN and SYDVKM. The CDR3 contains 14 residues. The CDR3 bases are TGTGCCAGCAGTTCCGCGACAGGGCTCTACGAGCAGTACTTC. Translation: CASSSATGLYEQYF.

This clonotype is deemed medium-sized. The chain has TRBV19 and TRBJ1-1, with D tentatively TRBD1 (5 bases). Germline values: CDR1 LNHDA, CDR2 SQIVND (reference sequence). V was trimmed by 3 bases and J by 0 bases, leaving 5 bases between them. The CDR3 runs to 13 residues. Here the CDR3 DNA reads TGTGCCAGTAGTATGACAGTGAACACTGAAGCTTTCTTT. Protein product: CASSMTVNTEAFF.

This clonotype rates as large. The rearrangement links TRBV4-1 to TRBJ2-7; TRBD2 matches at 10 bases. V was pared by 1 base and J by 2 bases, with 5 bases of the junction left unmatched. This CDR3 is 16 amino acids long. The germline V gene has CDR1 MGHRA and CDR2 YSYEKL. DNA for the CDR3: TGCGCCAGCAGCCAAGTTCAACTAGCGGGAACCTACGAGCAGTACTTC. This gives the protein CASSQVQLAGTYEQYF.

By its share, this clonotype is large. The chain carries TRBV19 and TRBJ1-3; no clear D. Per germline, CDR1 LNHDA and CDR2 SQIVND (reference sequence). V lost 5 bases and J 0 bases, leaving 8 bases between the germline ends. The CDR3 contains 14 residues. The CDR3 spells CASSFGSSGNTIYF. The CDR3 region has the DNA TGTGCCAGTAGTTTCGGGAGCTCTGGAAACACCATATATTTT.

This clonotype is medium-sized by share. V is TRBV15 and J is TRBJ2-4; D is perhaps TRBD1 (5 bases). V was pared by 5 bases and J by 1 base, with 15 bases between. Germline CDR1 is LNHNV and CDR2 is YYDKDF (reference sequence). The CDR3 runs 16 residues. This chain's CDR3 is CATSGRPRVAKNIQYF. CDR3 sequence (DNA): TGTGCCACCAGCGGAAGACCCAGGGTGGCCAAAAACATTCAGTACTTC.

Relative to its sample, this clonotype is medium-sized. This sequence joins TRBV20-1 and TRBJ2-7; 7 bases match TRBD2. Germline V gives CDR1 DFQATT, CDR2 SNEGSKA (reference sequence). The CDR3 length is 15 residues. The V and J ends lost 0 bases and 1 base, in that order; junction bases with no gene match: 6. The CDR3 spells CSARDQTGGSYEQYF. In DNA, the CDR3 is TGCAGTGCTAGAGATCAAACGGGGGGATCCTACGAGCAGTACTTC.

This clonotype is classed as medium-sized. V and J are TRBV24-1 and TRBJ2-2; possible D gene TRBD2, 5 bases. The CDR3 consists of 14 residues. Germline CDR1 KGHDR, CDR2 SFDVKD. V was cut by 3 bases and J by 4 bases, with 8 bases left in between. The CDR3 DNA reads TGTGCCACCAGTGATCTGAGCGGCACCGGGGAGCTGTTTTTT. This codes for CATSDLSGTGELFF.

By its share, this clonotype is medium-sized. The chain's CDR3 is CASSQGGFKNIQYF. The CDR3 DNA follows: TGTGCCAGCAGTCAAGGGGGGTTCAAAAACATTCAGTACTTC. The chain links TRBV6-5 to TRBJ2-4; D may match TRBD1 or TRBD2 (6 bases each). The CDR3 has 14 amino acids. Trimming took off 5 bases at V and 3 bases at J, with 11 bases between the two ends. CDR1 and CDR2 (germline): MNHEY, SVGAGI.

Sample share makes this clonotype medium-sized (0.01 to 0.1%). This chain uses TRBV5-6 with TRBJ2-2; TRBD2 matches at 8 bases. Germline V gene lookup returns CDR1 SGHDT and CDR2 YYEEEE. V shed 1 base and J 4 bases; nucleotides not matched to a gene: 6. The CDR3 runs to 16 residues. CDR3 residues: CASSLSLRGVTGELFF. DNA of the CDR3: TGTGCCAGCAGCTTGTCTTTGCGGGGGGTCACCGGGGAGCTGTTTTTT.

Relative to its sample, this clonotype is medium-sized. CDR3: CASSLLGDHEQYF. For the CDR3, the DNA is TGTGCCAGCAGTTTACTGGGGGACCACGAGCAGTACTTC. This chain uses TRBV28 with TRBJ2-7; D tentatively reads TRBD1 or TRBD2 (5 bases each). Trimming cost V 2 bases and J 5 bases, with 10 bases left between them. The CDR3 length is 13 residues. Germline V gene data show CDR1 as MDHEN and CDR2 as SYDVKM.

The V call is TRBV28, the J call TRBJ2-5; D is unresolved. CDR1 is MDHEN, CDR2 SYDVKM, per germline. The CDR3 has 10 residues. Trimming shortened V by 5 bases and J by 9 bases, and 7 bases separated the two germline ends. The CDR3 protein is CASSSRAQYF. The DNA of the CDR3 is TGTGCCAGCAGTAGTAGGGCCCAGTACTTC.

As concerns this clonotype: The final CDR3 position lacks the conserved phenylalanine or tryptophan, pointing to a likely read error. The chain has TRBV6-6 and TRBJ2-1; 10 nucleotides agree with TRBD2. There are 16 residues in the CDR3. CDR1 and CDR2 from the germline V gene are MNHNY and SVGAGI (reference sequence). CDR3 sequence: CAGRLAGEFSYNEQFL. In nucleotides, the CDR3 is TGTGCCGGCAGGCTAGCGGGGGAGTTCTCCTACAATGAGCAGTTCCTC.

By sample fraction, this clonotype is medium-sized. The chain employs TRBV7-2 and TRBJ2-1; D is undetermined. V lost 0 bases and J lost 0, with 9 bases in between. This CDR3 has 16 residues. CDR1 is SGHTA, CDR2 FQGNSA, per germline. CDR3 coding DNA: TGTGCCAGCAGCTTAGCTTTTGCATCCTCCTACAATGAGCAGTTCTTC. Translation: CASSLAFASSYNEQFF.

This clonotype is labeled as medium-sized. The rearrangement links TRBV19 to TRBJ1-2; D is undetermined. Trimming pared 8 bases from V and 8 bases from J, leaving 18 bases between. Germline-derived CDR1 and CDR2 are LNHDA and SQIVND (reference sequence). The CDR3 extends over 13 amino acids. CDR3 coding DNA: TGTGCCAGTCACTCGGACCGCCCTGAGGGCTACACCTTC. Translation: CASHSDRPEGYTF.

By frequency in the sample, this clonotype is medium-sized. This chain links TRBV19 with TRBJ2-2; 8 bases align to TRBD2. The V and J ends lost 3 bases and 6 bases, in that order; junction bases with no gene match: 6. This CDR3 has 15 residues. Germline V gene data show CDR1 as LNHDA and CDR2 as SQIVND (reference sequence). The CDR3 DNA reads as TGTGCCAGTAGTATGCAGCCCGGGGGGGCCGGGGAGCTGTTTTTT. It specifies CASSMQPGGAGELFF.

By sample fraction, this clonotype is medium-sized. The chain employs TRBV28 and TRBJ1-4; 7 bases fit TRBD1. Germline values: CDR1 MDHEN, CDR2 SYDVKM. The CDR3 has 16 residues. J lost 5 bases, V lost 5 bases, and 11 bases had no gene match. The CDR3 here is CASSKPARDSNEKLFF. In nucleotides, the CDR3 is TGTGCCAGCAGTAAGCCAGCTCGGGACAGCAATGAAAAACTGTTTTTT.

This chain links TRBV19 with TRBJ2-7; weak D call: TRBD2 (5 bases). In germline, CDR1 is LNHDA, CDR2 SQIVND (reference sequence). Trimming removed 9 bases from V and 0 bases from J, with 15 bases in between. This CDR3 has 14 amino acids. Written as DNA, the CDR3 is TGTGCCAGCACCCCAGCGGCCAACTCCTACGAGCAGTACTTC. Its protein is CASTPAANSYEQYF. Using reference TRBV19 and TRBJ2-7 for the parts outside the CDR3, the full variable domain is DGGITQSPKYLFRKEGQNVTLSCEQNLNHDAMYWYRQDPGQGLRLIYYSQIVNDFQKGDIAEGYSVSREKKESFPLTVTSAQKNPTAFYLCASTPAANSYEQYFGPGTRLTVT.

This clonotype is termed medium-sized. The J gene is TRBJ2-2, the V gene TRBV4-1; either TRBD1 or TRBD2 may fit D (5 bases each). The CDR3 runs to 16 residues. V was pared by 4 bases and J by 1 base, with 13 bases between. Germline CDR1 MGHRA, CDR2 YSYEKL. In DNA form, the CDR3 reads TGCGCCAGCAGCCCCGAGGGGTGGTTGAACACCGGGGAGCTGTTTTTT. This translates into CASSPEGWLNTGELFF.

In its sample, this clonotype ranks as medium-sized. This sequence joins TRBV25-1 and TRBJ1-1; tentatively, D is TRBD1 (5 bases). The CDR3 has 13 amino acids. Germline V CDR1 and CDR2: MGHDK, SYGVNS. The V gene lost 6 bases and the J gene lost 3 bases, with 11 bases spanning the gap. The CDR3 DNA reads as TGTGCCAGCAGGGACACAGGCGACACTGAAGCTTTCTTT. Translating it yields CASRDTGDTEAFF.

By share, this clonotype ranks as medium-sized. The genes are TRBV5-4 and TRBJ1-6; D call uncertain. Trimming shortened V by 2 bases and J by 7 bases, and 10 bases separated the two germline ends. The CDR3 is 14 amino acids. Germline CDR1 SGHNT, CDR2 YYREEE (reference sequence). The CDR3 reads CASSFGTLNSPLHF. In DNA form, the CDR3 reads TGTGCCAGCAGCTTCGGAACACTCAATTCACCCCTCCACTTT.

In its sample, this clonotype is medium-sized. J is TRBJ1-6 and V is TRBV30; 12 nucleotides agree with TRBD1. CDR3 size: 16 residues. Trimming took 7 bases from V and 9 from J; bases not matched to a gene: 13. Germline V gene lookup returns CDR1 GTSNPN and CDR2 SVGIG (reference sequence). The CDR3 sequence is CAFESRDRGLGSPLHF. In DNA, the CDR3 is TGTGCCTTCGAGAGCCGGGACAGGGGGCTGGGTTCACCCCTCCACTTT.

This clonotype is termed medium-sized. V and J are TRBV9 and TRBJ2-3; 7 positions match TRBD2. The V gene's germline CDR1 is SGDLS and CDR2 YYNGEE. V lost 4 bases, J lost 1 base, and 9 bases stayed unmatched. This CDR3 is 16 amino acids long. CDR3 sequence reads: CASSRTGREGTDTQYF. The CDR3 coding sequence is TGTGCCAGCAGCCGGACTGGGAGGGAGGGCACAGATACGCAGTATTTT.

Relative to its sample, this clonotype is medium-sized (0.01 to 0.1%). V gene TRBV20-1 combines with J gene TRBJ2-7, with TRBD1 matching 10 bases. Germline V CDR1 and CDR2: DFQATT, SNEGSKA (reference sequence). Trimming cost V 3 bases and J 3 bases; bases outside gene matches: 11. The CDR3 runs to 16 residues. The CDR3, as DNA: TGCAGTGCTAGGGGCGAGGGACAGGGGTACTACTACGAGCAGTACTTC. Amino acids: CSARGEGQGYYYEQYF.

This clonotype is medium-sized in the sample. The J gene is TRBJ1-1, the V gene TRBV28; maybe TRBD1 (5 bases). The V gene's germline CDR1 is MDHEN and CDR2 SYDVKM. The CDR3 runs 14 residues. V lost 7 bases and J 4 bases, leaving 16 bases between the germline ends. The CDR3 nucleotides are TGTGCCAGCACCCTAGAGGGAAGGGGCACTGAAGCTTTCTTT. It translates to CASTLEGRGTEAFF.

CDR3 residues: CSATGMNTEAFF. Written as DNA, the CDR3 is TGCAGTGCTACCGGAATGAACACTGAAGCTTTCTTT. This chain connects TRBV20-1 to TRBJ1-1, with D uncertain. V lost 4 bases and J 0 bases, leaving 6 bases between the germline ends. The CDR3 loop spans 12 amino acids. Per germline, CDR1 DFQATT and CDR2 SNEGSKA (reference sequence).

By share, this clonotype ranks as medium-sized (0.01 to 0.1%). The chain couples TRBV5-5 to TRBJ2-1, with 9 bases matching TRBD1. V shed 1 base and J 6 bases; nucleotides not matched to a gene: 5. From germline, CDR1 is SGHKS and CDR2 YYEKEE (reference sequence). This CDR3 region has 15 residues. The CDR3 sequence: CASSLLGTGSNEQFF. CDR3 nucleotide sequence: TGTGCCAGCAGCTTGTTGGGGACAGGGTCCAATGAGCAGTTCTTC.

The chain carries TRBV19 and TRBJ1-5; D is possibly TRBD1 (5 bases). Between the trimmed V and J ends, which lost 5 bases and 5 bases, there was a span of 10 bases. The CDR3 is made up of 13 amino acids. Germline loops: CDR1 LNHDA, CDR2 SQIVND (reference sequence). The CDR3 region has the DNA TGTGCCAGTAGTGTGGGACCTTATCAGCCCCAGCATTTT. This gives the protein CASSVGPYQPQHF.

Relative to its sample, this clonotype is medium-sized. The gene calls are TRBV7-3 and TRBJ2-3, with 11 bases matching TRBD1. Unmatched junction bases numbered 10, after V lost 5 bases and J lost 6 bases. The CDR3 contains 16 residues. Germline assignment: CDR1 SGHTA and CDR2 FQGTGA. CDR3 DNA sequence: TGTGCCAGCAGCCGAACCCGGGACAGGGGGTTGGATACGCAGTATTTT. It translates to CASSRTRDRGLDTQYF. Supplemented by reference TRBV7-3 and TRBJ2-3, the full variable domain reads GAGVSQTPSNKVTEKGKYVELRCDPISGHTALYWYRQSLGQGPEFLIYFQGTGAADDSGLPNDRFFAVRPEGSVSTLKIQRTERGDSAVYLCASSRTRDRGLDTQYFGPGTRLTVL.